Listed here are 3 T cell receptor beta chains from one sample, sequenced in a study of control samples from healthy donors and cancer patients. TCRdb's copy holds only in-frame clones and misses some; the assay was immunoSEQ multiplex PCR. The data hold fewer than 200,000 clones, with 85% to 90% observed a single time. The sequenced sample consisted of blood. Every receptor here comes from a woman aged 45-65 years in good health.

The chain couples TRBV5-1 to TRBJ1-1, with TRBD1 matching over 9 bases. The CDR3 is made up of 15 amino acids. In germline, CDR1 is SGHRS, CDR2 YFSETQ. V was pared by 2 bases and J by 5 bases, with 7 bases of the junction left unmatched. The CDR3 loop reads CASSLIQGAGTEAFF. CDR3 coding DNA: TGCGCCAGCAGCTTAATACAGGGGGCGGGAACTGAAGCTTTCTTT.

The chain combines TRBV7-2 with TRBJ1-5; weak D call: TRBD1 (6 bases). The germline V gene encodes CDR1 SGHTA and CDR2 FQGNSA. The CDR3 sequence is 15 residues long. Trimming pared 3 bases from V and 6 bases from J, leaving 15 bases between. This CDR3 reads CASSFSSGDPQPQHF. CDR3 DNA: TGTGCCAGCAGCTTCAGTTCAGGGGATCCTCAGCCCCAGCATTTT.

V gene TRBV7-8 combines with J gene TRBJ1-2; a weak D match, TRBD1 (5 bases). The CDR3 has 15 residues. V was pared by 3 bases and J by 3 bases, with 14 bases between. Germline lookup yields CDR1 SGHVS and CDR2 FQNEAQ. The CDR3 region is CASSFYRGKDYGYTF. The CDR3 nucleotides read TGTGCCAGCAGCTTTTACCGGGGGAAGGACTATGGCTACACCTTC.